Below are 27 T cell receptor beta chains sequenced from a single sample in a study of OX40 agonist ivuxolimab in advanced cancers. Using immunoSEQ multiplex PCR, the repertoire was profiled, and TCRdb retains in-frame clones only, with some absent. The sample has roughly 26,000 clones, 76% seen once; the top ten hold approximately 15%. This sample comprised CD4+ or CD8+ T cells sorted from blood, obtained in a trial of the OX40 agonist ivuxolimab. These receptors all come from an adult with an advanced solid tumor such as melanoma, head and neck, liver or kidney cancer.

This clone was detected once. V is TRBV5-4 and J is TRBJ1-2; the D gene is possibly TRBD1 (5 bases). The germline gives CDR1 SGHNT, CDR2 YYREEE (reference sequence). CDR3 size: 14 residues. V lost 5 bases and J lost 0, with 11 bases in between. In DNA, the CDR3 is TGTGCCAGCAGTTCCGACAGATCTAACTATGGCTACACCTTC. It specifies CASSSDRSNYGYTF.

V usage is TRBV18 and J usage is TRBJ2-2; D is unclear. The CDR3 totals 14 residues. Trimming left V 3 bases short and J 2 bases short, with 7 bases between. Germline CDR1 KGHSH, CDR2 LQKENI. CDR3 bases: TGTGCCAGCTCACCTATTTATAACACCGGGGAGCTGTTTTTT. It is translated as CASSPIYNTGELFF. The variable domain in full, completed from reference TRBV18 and TRBJ2-2, reads NAGVMQNPRHLVRRRGQEARLRCSPMKGHSHVYWYRQLPEEGLKFMVYLQKENIIDESGMPKERFSAEFPKEGPSILRIQQVVRGDSAAYFCASSPIYNTGELFFGEGSRLTVL.

V gene TRBV5-6 combines with J gene TRBJ2-3; D not resolved. The CDR3 is made up of 14 amino acids. V lost 1 base to trimming and J lost 2 bases, with 8 bases between them. In germline, CDR1 is SGHDT, CDR2 YYEEEE. The CDR3 DNA reads TGTGCCAGCAGCTTGCCCAGGTACACAGATACGCAGTATTTT. Amino acid sequence: CASSLPRYTDTQYF.

This chain connects TRBV6-1 to TRBJ2-1, with D tentatively TRBD1 or TRBD2 (5 bases each). In germline, CDR1 is MNHNS, CDR2 SASEGT. CDR3 length: 15 amino acids. Trimming left V 6 bases short and J 4 bases short, with 16 bases between. The CDR3 coding sequence is TGTGCCAGCAGCTCAGACGCCGGGGCGTACAATGAGCAGTTCTTC. Amino acids: CASSSDAGAYNEQFF.

V and J are TRBV4-1 and TRBJ1-6; 7 nucleotides line up with TRBD1. The CDR3 runs to 17 residues. With V trimmed by 0 bases and J by 9 bases, 11 bases remained unmatched. Germline CDR1 is MGHRA and CDR2 is YSYEKL. The CDR3 DNA reads as TGCGCCAGCAGCCAAGAGGCCCCCGGCAGGGGGGTTTCACCCCTCCACTTT. This translates into CASSQEAPGRGVSPLHF.

DNA of the CDR3: TGTGCCAGCATACGGTCAGGGCTCGGTGATTCACCCCTCCACTTT. Its protein is CASIRSGLGDSPLHF. The chain employs TRBV2 and TRBJ1-6, with TRBD1 as a possible D gene (5 bases). Trimming removed 7 bases from V and 8 bases from J, with 18 bases in between. The germline V gene encodes CDR1 SNHLY and CDR2 FYNNEI. This CDR3 region has 15 residues.

The sample holds a few counts of this clone. The chain recombines TRBV6-6 with TRBJ2-2; 7 bases match TRBD2. V lost 6 bases and J lost 0; bases outside the gene matches: 4. CDR3 length equals 15 residues. The germline gives CDR1 MNHNY, CDR2 SVGAGI (reference sequence). The CDR3 nucleotides are TGTGCCAGCAGCTGGGGGGGGTCGAACACCGGGGAGCTGTTTTTT. Its protein is CASSWGGSNTGELFF.

This clone was detected only once. DNA of the CDR3: TGTGCCAGCAGTGAGTCAGGGGGCACAAAGACCGGGGAGCTGTTTTTT. This encodes CASSESGGTKTGELFF. The chain couples TRBV6-4 to TRBJ2-2, with 8 bases fitting TRBD1. Looked up from germline, CDR1 is MRHNA and CDR2 is SNTAGT. V lost 3 bases to trimming and J lost 5 bases; unmatched junction nucleotides: 8. The CDR3 loop spans 16 amino acids.

This chain uses TRBV7-9 with TRBJ1-2; D is unclear. The length of the CDR3 is 10 residues. V was shortened by 5 bases and J by 11 bases, with 9 bases between the two germline ends. CDR1 and CDR2 (germline): SEHNR, FQNEAQ (reference sequence). The CDR3 loop reads CASSRRDYTF. CDR3 nucleotide sequence: TGTGCCAGCAGCCGTCGGGATTACACCTTC.

This sequence joins TRBV7-2 and TRBJ2-3; D might be TRBD1 (7 bases). CDR1 and CDR2 from the germline V gene are SGHTA and FQGNSA. V was clipped by 5 bases and J by 10 bases, with 19 bases between them. The CDR3 consists of 14 residues. The CDR3 DNA reads TGTGCCAGCAGCGTCCAGGGGGGCCAGACGGCGCAGTATTTT. Translating gives CASSVQGGQTAQYF.

This chain links TRBV5-5 with TRBJ1-6; 7 bases map to TRBD1. This CDR3 has 16 amino acids. V lost 0 bases and J lost 10; bases outside the gene matches: 10. The germline V gene encodes CDR1 SGHKS and CDR2 YYEKEE (reference sequence). The CDR3 DNA sequence: TGTGCCAGCAGCTTGGGTCTCCGACAGGGTATCTCACCCCTCCACTTT. Protein product: CASSLGLRQGISPLHF.

V is TRBV6-5 and J is TRBJ1-3; no reliable D call. Germline CDR1 reads MNHEY; CDR2 reads SVGAGI. The CDR3 has 15 residues. V shed 7 bases and J shed 0 bases, with 13 bases lying between them. The chain's CDR3 is CASTRSHNSGNTIYF. Here the CDR3 DNA reads TGTGCCAGCACCAGAAGTCATAACTCTGGAAACACCATATATTTT.

As for this clone: The junction shows a germline mismatch at one end, possibly a read error. The chain uses TRBV7-7 and TRBJ2-7; 7 bases are shared with TRBD1. This CDR3 has 17 amino acids. CDR1 and CDR2 from the germline V gene are SSHAT and FNYEAQ (reference sequence). Here the CDR3 DNA reads TGTGCTAGCAGCCTGCTTGGGTACAGGGGCTCATCCTACGAGCAGTACTTC. Protein: CASSLLGYRGSSYEQYF.

J is TRBJ2-7 and V is TRBV5-1; 7 bases are a match to TRBD1. After removal of 3 bases from V and 1 base from J, the junction contained 16 bases not matched to a gene. This CDR3 is built from 18 residues. The germline V gene encodes CDR1 SGHRS and CDR2 YFSETQ. The CDR3, as DNA: TGCGCCAGCAGCTCGAAAAAGGGCAATATGGGACAGTCCTACGAGCAGTACTTC. Protein: CASSSKKGNMGQSYEQYF.

The rearrangement uses TRBV7-2 and TRBJ2-3; 7 bases are shared with TRBD2. This CDR3 contains 16 residues. V lost 1 base to trimming and J lost 2 bases; unmatched junction nucleotides: 6. Germline CDR1 is SGHTA and CDR2 is FQGNSA. The CDR3 DNA sequence: TGTGCCAGCAGCTTAGGGACGCGGGGGTTCACAGATACGCAGTATTTT. Protein sequence: CASSLGTRGFTDTQYF. Supplemented by reference TRBV7-2 and TRBJ2-3, the full variable domain reads GAGVSQSPSNKVTEKGKDVELRCDPISGHTALYWYRQSLGQGLEFLIYFQGNSAPDKSGLPSDRFSAERTGGSVSTLTIQRTQQEDSAVYLCASSLGTRGFTDTQYFGPGTRLTVL.

The chain uses TRBV5-1 and TRBJ2-5, with D tentatively TRBD1 (6 bases). Germline CDR1 is SGHRS and CDR2 is YFSETQ. V lost 5 bases to trimming and J lost 2 bases, with 13 bases between them. The CDR3 is 14 residues long. CDR3 in amino acids: CASRRGTTQETQYF. CDR3 DNA sequence: TGCGCCAGCAGACGAGGGACAACGCAAGAGACCCAGTACTTC.

V usage is TRBV6-6 and J usage is TRBJ1-1; 8 bases line up with TRBD1. The CDR3 length is 16 residues. Germline V gene data show CDR1 as MNHNY and CDR2 as SVGAGI (reference sequence). V shed 2 bases, J shed 4 bases, and the junction held 9 bases outside the gene matches. The CDR3 loop reads CASSYNVGQGRTEAFF. The DNA of the CDR3 is TGTGCCAGCAGTTACAACGTTGGACAGGGACGCACTGAAGCTTTCTTT.

The V gene is TRBV11-2, the J gene TRBJ2-2; D is unresolved. Germline V gene lookup returns CDR1 SGHAT and CDR2 FQNNGV. The CDR3 has 13 residues. V dropped 1 base and J dropped 8 bases, with 8 bases sitting between them. CDR3 region: CASSLVGPGELFF. Written as DNA, the CDR3 is TGTGCCAGCAGCTTAGTCGGTCCGGGGGAGCTGTTTTTT.

The chain carries TRBV27 and TRBJ2-2; no firm D call. The CDR3 has 13 residues. Germline CDR1 and CDR2: MNHEY and SMNVEV (reference sequence). The V and J ends lost 5 bases and 4 bases respectively, with 8 bases between them. The CDR3 bases are TGTGCCAGCAGTCCGACAAGCACCGGGGAGCTGTTTTTT. It encodes CASSPTSTGELFF.

The chain employs TRBV15 and TRBJ2-2, with 8 bases lining up with TRBD1. V lost 6 bases and J lost 3; bases outside the gene matches: 9. This CDR3 has 16 amino acids. In germline, CDR1 is LNHNV, CDR2 YYDKDF (reference sequence). The CDR3 region is CATRDGQGADTGELFF. In DNA form, the CDR3 reads TGTGCCACCAGGGATGGGCAGGGGGCGGACACCGGGGAGCTGTTTTTT.

This sequence joins TRBV5-1 and TRBJ1-4, with TRBD1 identical over 11 bases. The CDR3 is 18 residues long. The germline CDR1 and CDR2 sequences are SGHRS and YFSETQ. V dropped 0 bases and J dropped 0; count of bases not matched to a gene: 4. The chain's CDR3 is CASSLAPGQGATNEKLFF. CDR3 nucleotide sequence: TGCGCCAGCAGCTTGGCACCGGGACAGGGGGCAACTAATGAAAAACTGTTTTTT.

This clone appeared a few times. This sequence joins TRBV7-6 and TRBJ2-2; TRBD2 agrees at 7 bases. Germline trimming cut 4 bases from V and 3 bases from J; bases unmatched to any gene: 14. CDR3 size: 18 residues. From germline, CDR1 is SGHVS and CDR2 FNYEAQ. The CDR3 sequence: CASSYFRPFTSDTGELFF. CDR3 nucleotides: TGTGCCAGCAGCTATTTCCGCCCATTCACTAGCGACACCGGGGAGCTGTTTTTT.

This chain connects TRBV14 to TRBJ1-2, with TRBD1 as a possible D gene (5 bases). Germline-derived CDR1 and CDR2 are SGHDN and FVKESK. V lost 4 bases, J lost 5 bases, and 17 bases lay in between. CDR3 length equals 15 residues. CDR3 sequence (DNA): TGTGCCAGCAGCCCCTACGCGGGGCGTCCTTATGGCTACACCTTC. Protein product: CASSPYAGRPYGYTF.

Relative to its sample, this clone is medium-sized. The sample has other DNA sequences that encode this CDR3 too. The CDR3 sequence is CASSLGGTYGYTF. As DNA, the CDR3 is TGTGCCAGCAGCTTGGGAGGGACCTATGGCTACACCTTC. V gene TRBV5-4 combines with J gene TRBJ1-2; TRBD1 might be the D (5 bases). The ends were cut back, 0 bases at V and 4 bases at J, with 7 bases in the middle. The germline gives CDR1 SGHNT, CDR2 YYREEE (reference sequence). The CDR3 spans 13 residues.

The gene calls are TRBV5-6 and TRBJ2-7; TRBD1 matches 7 bases. Germline trimming cut 3 bases from V and 2 bases from J; bases unmatched to any gene: 5. The germline CDR1 and CDR2 sequences are SGHDT and YYEEEE. This CDR3 has 14 residues. The CDR3 region has the DNA TGTGCCAGCAGCTGGCCGGGACAGACCTACGAGCAGTACTTC. This codes for CASSWPGQTYEQYF.

The chain links TRBV2 to TRBJ2-7; TRBD2 matches at 8 bases. CDR1 and CDR2 (germline): SNHLY, FYNNEI. The CDR3 covers 13 residues. The V and J ends lost 8 bases and 4 bases, in that order; junction bases with no gene match: 7. The CDR3 loop is CASGLAGRYEQYF. As DNA, the CDR3 is TGTGCCAGCGGTTTAGCGGGGCGTTACGAGCAGTACTTC.

This clone was detected only a few times. The chain links TRBV5-4 to TRBJ2-5; D is possibly TRBD1 (6 bases). The length of the CDR3 is 14 residues. The germline CDR1 and CDR2 sequences are SGHNT and YYREEE (reference sequence). Deletions cut 3 bases from V and 2 bases from J, with 11 bases between. The DNA of the CDR3 is TGTGCCAGCAGCTGGGACACTGAACAAGAGACCCAGTACTTC. This sequence encodes CASSWDTEQETQYF.